This passage covers 31 T cell receptor beta chains from one sample sequenced in a study of blood T cell repertoires in COVID-19. The data were produced by immunoSEQ multiplex PCR, yet TCRdb's version contains in-frame clones alone and is incomplete. The sample lists around 100,000 clones; over 75% were seen once. Sequenced material: peripheral blood. These receptors were collected from a man aged 45 to 65 with acute or convalescent COVID-19.

V gene TRBV19 combines with J gene TRBJ1-4, with D possibly being TRBD1 (6 bases). Germline CDR1 LNHDA, CDR2 SQIVND (reference sequence). The CDR3 length is 15 residues. The V end was cut by 0 bases, the J end by 5 bases, with 10 bases between. CDR3 DNA: TGTGCCAGTAGTATAGATTGGACAGTGAATGAAAAACTGTTTTTT. Protein product: CASSIDWTVNEKLFF.

The chain recombines TRBV6-1 with TRBJ1-2; 7 bases match TRBD1. Germline V gives CDR1 MNHNS, CDR2 SASEGT. V was pared by 4 bases and J by 2 bases, with 13 bases of the junction left unmatched. The CDR3 has 17 amino acids. The CDR3 DNA sequence: TGTGCCAGCAGTGCGGACTTCCCCGGGACAGCAAACTATGGCTACACCTTC. Protein sequence: CASSADFPGTANYGYTF.

This clone was seen more than once but under ten times. The rearrangement links TRBV6-2 or TRBV6-3 to TRBJ2-7; 9 nucleotides match TRBD1. Germline V gene lookup returns CDR1 MNHEY and CDR2 SVGEGT. This CDR3 spans 15 amino acids. The ends lost 8 bases at V and 5 bases at J; junction bases unmatched: 13. The CDR3 bases are TGTGCCAGCTGCCTTCCCGGGACAGGGCCCCACGAGCAGTACTTC. Encoded protein: CASCLPGTGPHEQYF.

V and J are TRBV5-5 and TRBJ2-5, with 10 positions matching TRBD2. Trimming removed 0 bases from V and 2 bases from J; junction bases left unmatched: 7. Germline values: CDR1 SGHKS, CDR2 YYEKEE (reference sequence). The CDR3 has 17 residues. CDR3 protein: CASSLDPGLAEQETQYF. In DNA, the CDR3 is TGTGCCAGCAGCTTGGATCCAGGACTAGCGGAGCAAGAGACCCAGTACTTC.

The CDR3 DNA reads TGTGCTAGTGGTCCACGGACAGGGAACACTGAAGCTTTCTTT. This sequence encodes CASGPRTGNTEAFF. This rearrangement joins TRBV12-5 to TRBJ1-1, with 7 nucleotides matching TRBD1. Germline V CDR1 and CDR2: LGHNT, FRNRAP. This CDR3 has 14 amino acids. V was clipped by 5 bases and J by 1 base; unmatched bases: 4.

The V and J genes are TRBV27 and TRBJ2-5; 7 bases map to TRBD1. V lost 5 bases, J lost 5 bases, and 5 bases stayed unmatched. There are 13 residues in the CDR3. Germline lookup yields CDR1 MNHEY and CDR2 SMNVEV (reference sequence). CDR3 amino acids: CASSPDRAETQYF. The DNA of the CDR3 is TGTGCCAGCAGTCCCGACAGGGCGGAGACCCAGTACTTC.

This clone showed up just once. The chain couples TRBV4-1 to TRBJ2-2, with D uncertain. The germline V and J ends were trimmed by 0 bases and 4 bases, with 9 bases remaining between them. Looked up from germline, CDR1 is MGHRA and CDR2 is YSYEKL. The CDR3 sequence is 15 residues long. CDR3 bases: TGCGCCAGCAGCCAAGATAACAGAATCACCGGGGAGCTGTTTTTT. This encodes CASSQDNRITGELFF.

The V and J genes are TRBV30 and TRBJ1-2; D remains ambiguous. With 0 bases removed from V and 6 bases from J, the gap between germline ends came to 8 bases. Germline values: CDR1 GTSNPN, CDR2 SVGIG (reference sequence). The CDR3 contains 12 residues. In DNA form, the CDR3 reads TGTGCCTGGAGTGTAGTCGCGGATGGCTACACCTTC. Protein: CAWSVVADGYTF. Filled out from reference TRBV30 and TRBJ1-2, the complete variable domain reads SQTIHQWPATLVQPVGSPLSLECTVEGTSNPNLYWYRQAAGRGLQLLFYSVGIGQISSEVPQNLSASRPQDRQFILSSKKLLLSDSGFYLCAWSVVADGYTFGSGTRLTVV.

The chain has TRBV15 and TRBJ2-1; 8 nucleotides match TRBD1. Germline V gene data show CDR1 as LNHNV and CDR2 as YYDKDF (reference sequence). The CDR3 loop spans 15 amino acids. Unmatched junction bases numbered 4, after V lost 4 bases and J lost 2 bases. CDR3 DNA: TGTGCCACCAGCACAGACAGGGGCCCCTACAATGAGCAGTTCTTC. This gives the protein CATSTDRGPYNEQFF. The full variable domain, its missing parts supplied by reference TRBV15 and TRBJ2-1, is DAMVIQNPRYQVTQFGKPVTLSCSQTLNHNVMYWYQQKSSQAPKLLFHYYDKDFNNEADTPDNFQSRRPNTSFCFLDIRSPGLGDTAMYLCATSTDRGPYNEQFFGPGTRLTVL.

The chain combines TRBV11-3 with TRBJ2-4, with TRBD1 matching 11 bases. Germline trimming cut 5 bases from V and 1 base from J; bases unmatched to any gene: 13. Germline V lookup: CDR1 SGHNT, CDR2 YENEEA. This CDR3 has 19 amino acids. The CDR3 reads CASSPYEPGQGDAKNIQYF. CDR3 nucleotide sequence: TGTGCCAGCAGCCCCTATGAGCCGGGACAGGGGGATGCCAAAAACATTCAGTACTTC.

In DNA, the CDR3 is TGCAGTGCTAGTTGGGGGGAGGGTTTCAGCACAGATACGCAGTATTTT. It translates to CSASWGEGFSTDTQYF. The chain combines TRBV20-1 with TRBJ2-3, with 7 bases that match TRBD2. The CDR3 length is 16 residues. The trim removed 3 bases at V and 0 bases at J, leaving 9 bases unmatched. The V gene's germline CDR1 is DFQATT and CDR2 SNEGSKA (reference sequence).

The CDR3 region has the DNA TGTGCCAGCAGTTTAGGCTACCGGGGCACAGATACGCAGTATTTT. It codes for CASSLGYRGTDTQYF. The chain employs TRBV27 and TRBJ2-3; no firm D call. Per germline, CDR1 MNHEY and CDR2 SMNVEV (reference sequence). The CDR3 contains 15 residues. Between the trimmed V and J ends, which lost 2 bases and 1 base, there was a span of 10 bases.

CDR3 sequence: CSVDRTGYNEQFF. The DNA for the CDR3 is TGCAGCGTTGATCGGACAGGGTACAATGAGCAGTTCTTC. V and J are TRBV29-1 and TRBJ2-1; 8 bases are a match to TRBD1. Germline CDR1 and CDR2: SQVTM and ANQGSEA. V was pared by 3 bases and J by 4 bases, with 2 bases of the junction left unmatched. The CDR3 runs 13 residues.

This clone was picked up one time. The CDR3 DNA sequence: TGTGCCAGCAGCTTATCGGGGGGGTCAGATACGCAGTATTTT. Translation gives CASSLSGGSDTQYF. The rearrangement uses TRBV7-9 and TRBJ2-3; 8 nucleotides match TRBD2. The CDR3 consists of 14 residues. The V segment lost 2 bases and the J segment 4 bases; nucleotides outside the gene matches: 2. Germline CDR1 and CDR2: SEHNR and FQNEAQ (reference sequence).

V and J are TRBV12-5 and TRBJ2-1; 16 positions agree with TRBD2. CDR1 is LGHNT and CDR2 is FRNRAP in the germline V gene. This CDR3 has 17 amino acids. The V and J ends lost 6 bases and 5 bases, in that order; junction bases with no gene match: 7. CDR3 DNA sequence: TGTGCTAGTGGGGGACTAGCGGGAGGGCCGTCCCACAATGAGCAGTTCTTC. It specifies CASGGLAGGPSHNEQFF. Variable domain in full (rest from reference TRBV12-5 and TRBJ2-1): DARVTQTPRHKVTEMGQEVTMRCQPILGHNTVFWYRQTMMQGLELLAYFRNRAPLDDSGMPKDRFSAEMPDATLATLKIQPSEPRDSAVYFCASGGLAGGPSHNEQFFGPGTRLTVL.

The rearrangement uses TRBV5-1 and TRBJ1-2, with TRBD1 as a possible D gene (5 bases). This CDR3 region has 13 residues. Trimming took 0 bases from V and 8 from J, leaving 11 bases between them. Per germline, CDR1 SGHRS and CDR2 YFSETQ. In DNA form, the CDR3 reads TGCGCCAGCAGCTTGGCGGGGGATCTAGGCTACACCTTC. This encodes CASSLAGDLGYTF.

The rearrangement joins TRBV2 to TRBJ2-3, with D possibly being TRBD1 (5 bases). Trimming removed 2 bases at V and 1 base at J, with 10 bases between. Germline V gene lookup returns CDR1 SNHLY and CDR2 FYNNEI. The CDR3 has 15 residues. This chain's CDR3 is CASSEQGTGTDTQYF. The CDR3 DNA reads as TGTGCCAGCAGTGAACAGGGAACTGGCACAGATACGCAGTATTTT.

The chain has TRBV7-2 and TRBJ2-7; weak D call: TRBD1 (6 bases). Looked up from germline, CDR1 is SGHTA and CDR2 is FQGNSA. The CDR3 has 16 amino acids. Between the trimmed V and J ends, which lost 3 bases and 0 bases, there was a span of 15 bases. The DNA of the CDR3 is TGTGCCAGCAGCTTCTATACAGGGTCGTCCTCCTACGAGCAGTACTTC. Amino acids: CASSFYTGSSSYEQYF.

The chain uses TRBV2 and TRBJ2-5; no reliable D call. Between the trimmed V and J ends, which lost 5 bases and 4 bases, there was a span of 8 bases. There are 12 residues in the CDR3. The V gene's germline CDR1 is SNHLY and CDR2 FYNNEI. As DNA, the CDR3 is TGTGCCAGCAGTTCTGACACAGAGACCCAGTACTTC. Protein sequence: CASSSDTETQYF.

The sample holds one count of this clone. Mismatch with germline at one junction end may stem from a read error. The chain uses TRBV30 and TRBJ2-1; the match to TRBD2 covers 7 bases. CDR1 is GTSNPN, CDR2 SVGIG, per germline (reference sequence). This CDR3 spans 15 amino acids. The CDR3 nucleotides read TGTGCCGGGAGGAAACGTACTAGCGCCTACAATGAGCAGTTCTTC. Its translation is CAGRKRTSAYNEQFF.

The chain joins TRBV28 to TRBJ2-7; TRBD2 might be the D (6 bases). The CDR3 length is 14 residues. Germline V gene sequence: CDR1 MDHEN, CDR2 SYDVKM. The ends were cut back, 8 bases at V and 3 bases at J, with 17 bases in the middle. The CDR3 coding sequence is TGTGCCAGCCGCTCGGGTAGCGGCATCTACGAGCAGTACTTC. It specifies CASRSGSGIYEQYF. The full variable domain, completed using reference TRBV28 and TRBJ2-7, is DVKVTQSSRYLVKRTGEKVFLECVQDMDHENMFWYRQDPGLGLRLIYFSYDVKMKEKGDIPEGYSVSREKKERFSLILESASTNQTSMYLCASRSGSGIYEQYFGPGTRLTVT.

This clone was detected only a few times. The V call is TRBV5-1, the J call TRBJ1-2; 7 nucleotides match TRBD1. V was pared by 6 bases and J by 5 bases, with 10 bases of the junction left unmatched. This CDR3 has 14 residues. The V gene's germline CDR1 is SGHRS and CDR2 YFSETQ. CDR3 residues: CASTLGTAGYGYTF. Written as DNA, the CDR3 is TGCGCCAGCACGCTCGGGACAGCTGGTTATGGCTACACCTTC.

This clone came up a few times. The V gene is TRBV12-5, the J gene TRBJ2-7; 9 nucleotides match TRBD2. From germline, CDR1 is LGHNT and CDR2 FRNRAP. This CDR3 has 14 amino acids. V trimming: 5 bases; J trimming: 3 bases; junction bases outside the gene matches: 5. The CDR3: CASGQTTSGYEQYF. Here the CDR3 DNA reads TGTGCTAGTGGTCAGACGACTAGCGGCTACGAGCAGTACTTC.

This chain joins TRBV19 and TRBJ2-1; D gene unclear. The CDR3 runs to 11 residues. CDR1 LNHDA and CDR2 SQIVND come from the germline V gene (reference sequence). The ends were cut back, 5 bases at V and 7 bases at J, with 6 bases in the middle. For the CDR3, the DNA is TGTGCCAGTAGTGATCGGAATGAGCAGTTCTTC. Translating gives CASSDRNEQFF.

CDR3 in amino acids: CASSPRGLGNQPQHF. CDR3 nucleotides: TGTGCCAGCTCACCACGGGGGCTCGGCAATCAGCCCCAGCATTTT. This chain links TRBV18 with TRBJ1-5, with D possibly matching TRBD1 (6 bases). From germline, CDR1 is KGHSH and CDR2 LQKENI. This CDR3 is built from 15 residues. V lost 1 base and J lost 2, with 9 bases in between.

The genes are TRBV29-1 and TRBJ1-6; no firm D call. V lost 4 bases to trimming and J lost 10 bases, with 5 bases between them. Germline CDR1 reads SQVTM; CDR2 reads ANQGSEA. The CDR3 has 10 residues. CDR3 region: CSVGGSPLHF. CDR3 sequence (DNA): TGCAGCGTTGGAGGGTCACCCCTCCACTTT.

The rearrangement joins TRBV5-1 to TRBJ2-7, with TRBD1 identical over 7 bases. Germline-derived CDR1 and CDR2 are SGHRS and YFSETQ. V lost 3 bases, J lost 6 bases, and 3 bases stayed unmatched. The CDR3 sequence is 12 residues long. The CDR3 DNA is TGCGCCAGCAGCTCGGGACAGTTCGAGCAGTACTTC. Translating it yields CASSSGQFEQYF.

The rearrangement uses TRBV12-5 and TRBJ1-2; TRBD1 matches at 12 bases. CDR1 is LGHNT and CDR2 is FRNRAP in the germline V gene. This CDR3 has 16 residues. Unmatched junction bases numbered 7, after V lost 6 bases and J lost 2 bases. CDR3 amino acids: CASGPGTGGMNYGYTF. The CDR3 DNA reads TGTGCTAGTGGCCCCGGGACAGGGGGCATGAACTATGGCTACACCTTC.

This chain uses TRBV5-1 with TRBJ2-5, with D perhaps TRBD1 (5 bases). V lost 0 bases and J 7 bases, leaving 13 bases between the germline ends. Germline V gives CDR1 SGHRS, CDR2 YFSETQ. This CDR3 has 14 residues. The CDR3 nucleotides are TGCGCCAGCAGCTTGGAGACAGCTGAGTTGACCCAGTACTTC. It is translated as CASSLETAELTQYF. Variable domain in full (rest from reference TRBV5-1 and TRBJ2-5): KAGVTQTPRYLIKTRGQQVTLSCSPISGHRSVSWYQQTPGQGLQFLFEYFSETQRNKGNFPGRFSGRQFSNSRSEMNVSTLELGDSALYLCASSLETAELTQYFGPGTRLLVL.

This chain uses TRBV11-3 with TRBJ2-5; 11 bases map to TRBD2. This CDR3 contains 15 residues. Germline V gene data show CDR1 as SGHNT and CDR2 as YENEEA. With V trimmed by 3 bases and J by 4 bases, 4 bases remained unmatched. CDR3 bases: TGTGCCAGCAGCTTTAGCGGGAGGGAAGGAGAGACCCAGTACTTC. Its protein is CASSFSGREGETQYF. The entire variable domain, with the rest obtained from reference TRBV11-3 and TRBJ2-5, is as follows: EAGVVQSPRYKIIEKKQPVAFWCNPISGHNTLYWYLQNLGQGPELLIRYENEEAVDDSQLPKDRFSAERLKGVDSTLKIQPAELGDSAVYLCASSFSGREGETQYFGPGTRLLVL.

The chain is built from TRBV10-2 and TRBJ2-7; no definite D call. The CDR3 covers 12 residues. Germline V gene data show CDR1 as WSHSY and CDR2 as SAAADI. Trimming took off 5 bases at V and 1 base at J, with 6 bases between the two ends. CDR3 amino acids: CASSLVSYEQYF. The CDR3 DNA reads as TGCGCCAGCAGTCTCGTATCCTACGAGCAGTACTTC.